The 2 T cell receptor beta chains below were found in one sample sequenced in a study of PD-1 blockade in classical Hodgkin lymphoma. TCRdb's table, derived via immunoSEQ multiplex PCR, lists solely in-frame clones and lacks some. The sample holds about 21,000 clones, about 87% seen once. Time point specified: cycle 4 day 1 (C4D1), after more than 5 weeks of nivolumab. Brentuximab vedotin exposure varied among the patients, all of whom had relapsed after autologous stem cell transplantation. Magnetic negative selection, applied to thawed PBMCs, was used to isolate the CD8+ T cells. The sequenced sample was CD8+ T cells from blood, obtained before the fourth cycle of nivolumab. The receptors shown here come from a human donor with classical Hodgkin lymphoma.

The chain recombines TRBV5-1 with TRBJ2-6; D possibly corresponds to TRBD1 (5 bases). This CDR3 comprises 20 residues. Germline loops: CDR1 SGHRS, CDR2 YFSETQ. The V and J ends lost 0 bases and 0 bases respectively, with 19 bases between them. This CDR3 reads CASSLARTPLKRSGANVLTF. CDR3 nucleotide sequence: TGCGCCAGCAGCTTGGCCAGGACACCCCTCAAACGCTCTGGGGCCAACGTCCTGACTTTC.

V gene TRBV10-2 combines with J gene TRBJ2-5, with D tentatively TRBD1 or TRBD2 (7 bases each). This CDR3 is built from 17 residues. Germline CDR1 reads WSHSY; CDR2 reads SAAADI. Trimming took 8 bases from V and 5 from J, leaving 27 bases between them. The CDR3 sequence is CASHDSQGRQGGETQYF. The CDR3 nucleotides are TGCGCCAGCCATGATTCGCAAGGAAGACAGGGAGGGGAGACCCAGTACTTC.